Listed here is a single TCR beta chain. Germline CDR1 reads SGHVS; CDR2 reads FQNEAQ. This CDR3 is built from 16 residues. V shed 5 bases, J shed 6 bases, and the junction held 7 bases outside the gene matches. This record belongs to a study of T cells after yellow fever vaccination. TCRdb analysed the 5' RACE reads with MiXCR anew, one entry per CDR3 protein. Of approximately 150,000 distinct CDR3 sequences detected, 6.2% appear once; the ten largest clones hold 2.9%. Source: CD4+ T cells sorted from PBMCs, taken on the day of the first yellow fever vaccination. The TCR originated in a young man who received the YFV17D yellow fever vaccine. V and J are TRBV7-8 and TRBJ2-1, with 13 bases that match TRBD2. The CDR3: CASSPGWTSGGNEQFF. The DNA of the CDR3 is TGTGCCAGCAGCCCAGGCTGGACTAGCGGGGGCAATGAGCAGTTCTTC.